This entry concerns a single T cell receptor beta chain. These data belong to a study of technical replicates of blood from a handful of donors. Measured with immunoSEQ multiplex PCR; TCRdb has only the in-frame clones, and not every one. There are about 85,000 clones in the sample; about 94% occur only once, and approximately 0.25% lies in the top ten. Sequencing was done on a sample of T cells isolated from PBMCs. The receptor was isolated from a human donor in good health.

CDR3 bases: TGTGCCAGCAGCGGTTGGTTATTCGGTGAAGAGACCCAGTACTTC. Translation gives CASSGWLFGEETQYF. This chain connects TRBV11-3 to TRBJ2-5; D remains unclear. The CDR3 runs to 15 residues. Germline CDR1 and CDR2: SGHNT and YENEEA. The V end lost 5 bases, the J end lost 3 bases, and 16 bases lay between the germline ends.